Listed below are T cell receptor beta chains from one sample, sequenced in a study of OX40 agonist ivuxolimab in advanced cancers. Some clones are missing from TCRdb's copy, which holds only in-frame ones; the method was immunoSEQ multiplex PCR. Of 70,000 or so clones in the sample, more than 85% were seen once. Material: CD4+ or CD8+ T cells sorted from blood, obtained in a trial of the OX40 agonist ivuxolimab. Receptor source: an adult with an advanced solid tumor such as melanoma, head and neck, liver or kidney cancer. The CDR3 runs from the conserved cysteine through the conserved F or W. The D gene is left open where the match is weak. Clone size is shown for a subset of rows, as once, few, many or a class of expanded clone.

once	TRBD2	TRBV7-2	16	TRBJ2-1	TGTGCCAGCAGCTCGACTAGCGGGGGGGCAGATAGGGAGCAGTTCTTC	CASSSTSGGADREQFF
-	TRBD2	TRBV10-2	17	TRBJ2-5	TGCGCCAGCAGTGAGGGAACTAGCGGGGGCCTCCAAGAGACCCAGTACTTC	CASSEGTSGGLQETQYF
-	-	TRBV6-6	13	TRBJ1-1	TGTGCCAGCAACCGGCGCGAGGACACTGAAGCTTTCTTT	CASNRREDTEAFF
-	-	TRBV9	17	TRBJ1-6	TGTGCCAGCAGGGGTGGGGCCCAAAGCTCCTATAATTCACCCCTCCACTTT	CASRGGAQSSYNSPLHF
-	-	TRBV9	14	TRBJ2-1	TGTGCCAGCAGCCCCGCTGGGCCCTACAATGAGCAGTTCTTC	CASSPAGPYNEQFF
-	TRBD1	TRBV10-3	14	TRBJ2-1	TGTGCCATCAGTGAGGGGGACAGGGGATATGAGCAGTTCTTC	CAISEGDRGYEQFF
-	-	TRBV21-1	16	TRBJ1-5	TGTGCCAGCAGCTGTCGTGGAAGGGTGCGCAATCAGCCCCAGCATTTT	CASSCRGRVRNQPQHF
-	TRBD1	TRBV11-2	14	TRBJ1-4	TGTGCCAGCAGCCTCGAACAGGGGGCTGAAAAACTGTTTTTT	CASSLEQGAEKLFF
-	TRBD1	TRBV27	16	TRBJ2-7	TGTGCCAGCAGTTCCGGACAGGGGCCAAACTCCTACGAGCAGTACTTC	CASSSGQGPNSYEQYF
once	-	TRBV13	16	TRBJ1-6	TGTGCCAGCAGCCCTGGGGTGGTGGCCTATAATTCACCCCTCCACTTT	CASSPGVVAYNSPLHF
-	-	TRBV11-2	16	TRBJ2-5	TGTGCCAGCAGCCCCCCAGGGGAAGGGGTGGGCGAGACCCAGTACTTC	CASSPPGEGVGETQYF
-	-	TRBV27	15	TRBJ1-1	TGTGCCAGCAGTTTAAGTGAGCGTATGAACACTGAAGCTTTCTTT	CASSLSERMNTEAFF
once	-	TRBV29-1	15	TRBJ2-7	TGCAGCGTTGGGGCGGGCGGGACATTCTCCTACGAGCAGTACTTC	CSVGAGGTFSYEQYF
-	-	TRBV11-3	14	TRBJ2-2	TGTGCCAGCAGCCCGAGGCATGACACCGGGGAGCTGTTTTTT	CASSPRHDTGELFF
-	-	TRBV7-2	13	TRBJ1-1	TGTGCCAGCAGCTTAACAGACTACACTGAAGCTTTCTTT	CASSLTDYTEAFF
once	TRBD2	TRBV6-6	16	TRBJ2-5	TGTGCCAGCAGTTATTGGGCGGGGGAGGGAGGAGAGACCCAGTACTTC	CASSYWAGEGGETQYF
-	-	TRBV9	13	TRBJ1-1	TGTGCCAGCAGCTTGACGGGTGGGACTGAAGCTTTCTTT	CASSLTGGTEAFF
-	TRBD1	TRBV4-2	16	TRBJ2-2	TGTGCCAGCAGCCAAGAAGGGGGCGCGGTCACCGGGGAGCTGTTTTTT	CASSQEGGAVTGELFF
-	TRBD2	TRBV6-5	16	TRBJ2-3	TGTGCCAGCAGTTACGGGGAGGGGCTATTGGCAGATACGCAGTATTTT	CASSYGEGLLADTQYF
-	-	TRBV9	15	TRBJ1-4	TGTGCCAGCAGCGTAGAAGGCACAACTAATGAAAAACTGTTTTTT	CASSVEGTTNEKLFF
-	TRBD2	TRBV27	19	TRBJ2-1	TGTGCCAGCAGTCTCCTCGGGACTAGCGGCCACAGCTCCTACAATGAGCAGTTCTTC	CASSLLGTSGHSSYNEQFF
-	TRBD1	TRBV19	14	TRBJ2-1	TGTGCCAGTAGTATTACAGGGGGCGCCAATGAGCAGTTCTTC	CASSITGGANEQFF
-	-	TRBV5-4	13	TRBJ2-7	TGTGCCAGCAGCCCACGGTATTTTAACGAGCAGTACTTC	CASSPRYFNEQYF
-	-	TRBV11-2	13	TRBJ2-1	TGTGCCAGCAGGGACGCAATGGGGAATGAGCAGTTCTTC	CASRDAMGNEQFF
-	TRBD2	TRBV4-2	15	TRBJ2-7	TGTGCCAGCAGCCTCGGACTAGCCCTTAAGGACGAGCAGTACTTC	CASSLGLALKDEQYF
-	TRBD2	TRBV14	14	TRBJ2-1	TGTGCCAGCAGCCATCCTAGCGGCTACAATGAGCAGTTCTTC	CASSHPSGYNEQFF
-	TRBD2	TRBV6-5	15	TRBJ2-7	TGTGCCAGCAGTTACTTCAGCGGGGGGGCCGACGAGCAGTACTTC	CASSYFSGGADEQYF
-	TRBD1	TRBV5-5	18	TRBJ2-6	TGTGCCAGCAGCCCCGGGACAGGCTCCCTCTCTGGGGCCAACGTCCTGACTTTC	CASSPGTGSLSGANVLTF
-	-	TRBV4-1	12	TRBJ1-1	TGCGCCAGCAGCTGGGAAGGCACTGAAGCTTTCTTT	CASSWEGTEAFF
-	-	TRBV7-8	14	TRBJ2-1	TGTGCCAGCAGCTTATCTCTAGGCTACAATGAGCAGTTCTTC	CASSLSLGYNEQFF
-	-	TRBV19	14	TRBJ2-3	TGTGCCAGTAGTATTCTCGGGACTCCAGATACGCAGTATTTT	CASSILGTPDTQYF
-	TRBD2	TRBV7-2	15	TRBJ2-3	TGTGCCAGCAACCTAGCGGGGGCGACCACAGATACGCAGTATTTT	CASNLAGATTDTQYF
few	-	TRBV11-2	12	TRBJ1-1	TGTGCCAGCAGCTTCGGCCAGATAGGGGCTTTCTTT	CASSFGQIGAFF
-	TRBD1	TRBV7-8	14	TRBJ1-1	TGTGCCAGCAGCCAAGACAGGGGGTACACTGAAGCTTTCTTT	CASSQDRGYTEAFF
-	-	TRBV11-2	14	TRBJ2-3	TGTGCCAGCAGCTCCCGGGGAACCACGGATACGCAGTATTTT	CASSSRGTTDTQYF
-	TRBD2	TRBV7-9	16	TRBJ2-1	TGTGCCAGCAGCTGGAGAGCGGGGGGTCCATACAATGAGCAGTTCTTC	CASSWRAGGPYNEQFF